The entry below describes one T cell receptor beta chain. CDR1 is MNHEY and CDR2 is SVGEGT in the germline V gene. V was pared by 5 bases and J by 3 bases, with 14 bases between. This CDR3 is built from 15 residues. The data were obtained in a study of blood T cell repertoires in COVID-19. Across the study: Acute and convalescent COVID-19 samples came from the United States, Italy and Spain. PBMCs, B-cell-depleted T cells, or T cells were the source of the cDNA or gDNA that made up the material.

Original methodology: Nucleated cell counts were estimated from reference gene primer amplification. TCRdb's table, derived via immunoSEQ multiplex PCR, lists solely in-frame clones and lacks some. For V, J and clone size, that table is used; D and trimming come from the DNA. The sample records about 200,000 clones, about 85% being singletons. The rearrangement uses TRBV6-2 or TRBV6-3 and TRBJ2-1, with D tentatively TRBD2 (5 bases). This receptor was identified in a woman over 75 with acute or convalescent COVID-19. The specimen was peripheral blood. The chain's CDR3 is CASSPLKRIYNEQFF. CDR3 bases: TGTGCCAGCAGTCCCCTGAAGCGGATCTACAATGAGCAGTTCTTC.